This T cell receptor beta chain was sequenced during a study of vaccination effects on CD4 cells after COVID-19 (dated by TCRdb to between 2021 and 2024). About the study as a whole: Two doses of either the BNT162b2 or the mRNA-1273 mRNA SARS-CoV-2 vaccine were administered to participants. Pre-vaccine samples were collected from a couple of convalescent patients 16 days and one week before the first dose, corresponding to 142 and 148 days after COVID-19 diagnosis. In both COVID-19 convalescent patients and infection-naive vaccine recipients, the study compared SARS-CoV-2 spike-specific CD4+ TCR repertoires from before mRNA vaccination with those from after it. The full study included over 8 COVID-19 convalescent patients and a few SARS-CoV-2-naive healthy vaccine recipients. The Oncomine TCR Beta short-read assay on an Illumina iSeq 100 was used to sequence cultures from other donors in the study.

As encoded in the germline V gene, CDR1 is MGHRA while CDR2 is YSYEKL. The CDR3 starts with the cysteine, ends with the phenylalanine, and has 15 residues. Only the CDR3 DNA stays, 45 bases, in frame from base 1. Trimming leaves V shorter by 4 bases and J shorter by 6 bases, with the junction holding 5 bases beyond the gene matches. Comment on this clone: What this receptor recognizes is not known. Base qualities are missing; no much larger clone stands one base away.

The ViraFEST assay stimulated PBMC with viral peptide pools and then used TCR sequencing to identify antigen-specific CD4+ T cell clonotypes by expansion. After about 10 days of culture, CD4+ T cells were isolated with the EasySep CD4+ T cell isolation kit. Convalescent patients had PCR-confirmed SARS-CoV-2 infection between March and December 2020, before Alpha, Beta and Delta variants emerged in the United States. Some 2 million PBMC per well were cultured with 9 to 10 ug/ml peptides in IMDM containing approximately 4.6% human AB serum, approximately 10 IU/ml IL-2 and gentamicin. On days 3 and 7, half of the culture medium was replaced with fresh IL-2-containing medium. Unless noted otherwise, every peptide stimulation condition was cultured in triplicate wells. PBMC were separated from whole blood using Ficoll-Paque Plus gradient centrifugation and were then either cryopreserved at -140C or used fresh. The QIAamp micro DNA kit was used to extract genomic DNA from the cultured CD4+ T cells.

The library was made by the immunoSEQ multiplex PCR assay. DNA from the cultured, isolated CD4+ T cells was subjected to TCR beta CDR3 sequencing. The authors processed their data as follows. Non-productive TCR sequences were removed, reads were trimmed to the CDR3 region, and CDR3s of at least 7 amino acids were retained. The MANAFEST web app was used to pick out antigen-specific clonotypes by comparing their expansion in peptide wells with that in reference cultures. To be called positive, a clone needed expansion at FDR<0.05 compared with the reference and with all other wells, an odds ratio greater than 5, and a frequency greater than 0.1% in two replicate wells. Clonotypes significantly expanded in SARS-CoV-2 spike wells and in at least one common cold coronavirus spike condition were defined as cross-reactive. CDR3 similarity was assessed by Levenshtein distance using the stringdist R package, and unrooted trees were constructed with ape in R 3.6.1. The table comes from immuneACCESS by way of TCRdb, which keeps in-frame sequences with V and J called. Part of the clones is missing from these tables; in studies checked, under half for an unresolved V gene and the rest for unknown reasons. The DNA was the basis for D and trimming; V, J and clone size are from that table. For this sample the table gives under 25,000 clones, of which approximately 73% were detected only once. The top ten hold 35% to 40% of the sample.

Paper-wide results and their limitations: The study was limited by a small number of convalescent patients and lacked early post-infection timepoints. In convalescent patients, the post-vaccine spike-reactive repertoire consisted mainly of new vaccine-induced clones, largely distinct from infection-induced clones. Both infection-induced and vaccine-induced clones contracted markedly at late post-vaccination timepoints, which is consistent with waning T cell responses.

The specimen was CD4+ T cells from PBMCs cultured with a peptide pool, collected before COVID-19 vaccination. The sequence was collected from a human donor who had a prior SARS-CoV-2 infection. The V and J segments used are TRBV4-1 and TRBJ1-4, with 10 bases matching TRBD1. The CDR3 amino acid sequence is: CASSLEGTGDEKLFF. The DNA sequence follows: TGCGCCAGCAGCCTCGAGGGGACAGGGGATGAAAAACTGTTTTTT.